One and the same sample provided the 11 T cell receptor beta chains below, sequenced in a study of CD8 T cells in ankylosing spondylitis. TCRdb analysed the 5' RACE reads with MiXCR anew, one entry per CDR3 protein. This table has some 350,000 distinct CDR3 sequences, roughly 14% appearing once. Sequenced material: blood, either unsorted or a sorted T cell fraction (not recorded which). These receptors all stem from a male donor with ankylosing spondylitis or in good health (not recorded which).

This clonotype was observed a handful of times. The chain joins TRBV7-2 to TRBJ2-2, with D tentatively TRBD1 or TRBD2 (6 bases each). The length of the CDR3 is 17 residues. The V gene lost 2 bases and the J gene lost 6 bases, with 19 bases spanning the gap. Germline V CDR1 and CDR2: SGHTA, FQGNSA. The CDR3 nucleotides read TGTGCCAGCAGCTTATTCCGAGGGGGGCAGGTTCCCGGGGAGCTGTTTTTT. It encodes CASSLFRGGQVPGELFF.

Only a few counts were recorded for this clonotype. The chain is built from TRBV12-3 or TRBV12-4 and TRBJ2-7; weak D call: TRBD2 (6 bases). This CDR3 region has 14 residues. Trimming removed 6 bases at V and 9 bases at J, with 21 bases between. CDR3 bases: TGTGCCAGCAGCCCCCGGGGACTGCCCTCCTCGCAGTACTTC. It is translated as CASSPRGLPSSQYF.

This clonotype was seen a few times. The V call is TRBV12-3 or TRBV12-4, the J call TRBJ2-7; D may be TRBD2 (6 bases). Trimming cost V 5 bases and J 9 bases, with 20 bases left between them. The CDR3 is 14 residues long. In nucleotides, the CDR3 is TGTGCCAGCAGTCCACGGGACTCGGAAGGCCTGCAGTACTTC. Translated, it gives CASSPRDSEGLQYF.

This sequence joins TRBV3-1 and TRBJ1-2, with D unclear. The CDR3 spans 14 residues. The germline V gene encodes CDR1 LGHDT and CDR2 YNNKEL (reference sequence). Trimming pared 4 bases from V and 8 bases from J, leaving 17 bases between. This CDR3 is CASSPRYLQVGYTF. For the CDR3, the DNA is TGTGCCAGCAGCCCGAGGTACCTTCAGGTGGGCTACACCTTC.

The CDR3 region is CASSPLASGGPNEQFF. CDR3 nucleotides: TGCGCCAGCAGCCCTTTAGCAAGCGGGGGGCCCAATGAGCAGTTCTTC. The rearrangement links TRBV5-1 to TRBJ2-1, with 9 bases identical to TRBD2. CDR1 and CDR2 (germline): SGHRS, YFSETQ. The CDR3 loop spans 16 amino acids. V dropped 4 bases and J dropped 6; count of bases not matched to a gene: 11.

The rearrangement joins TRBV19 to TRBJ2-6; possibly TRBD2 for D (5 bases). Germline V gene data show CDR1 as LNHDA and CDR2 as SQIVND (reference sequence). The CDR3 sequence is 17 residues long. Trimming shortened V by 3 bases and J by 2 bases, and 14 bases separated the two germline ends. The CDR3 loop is CASSMGTSGAGANVLTF. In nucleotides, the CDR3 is TGTGCCAGTAGTATGGGCACCAGCGGAGCTGGGGCCAACGTCCTGACTTTC.

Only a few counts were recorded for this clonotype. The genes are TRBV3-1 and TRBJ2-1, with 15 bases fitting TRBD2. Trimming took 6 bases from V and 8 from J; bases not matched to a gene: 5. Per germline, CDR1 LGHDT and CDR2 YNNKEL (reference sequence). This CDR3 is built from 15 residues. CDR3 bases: TGTGCCAGCAGGAGGACTAGCGGGAGGGTATATGAGCAGTTCTTC. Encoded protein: CASRRTSGRVYEQFF.

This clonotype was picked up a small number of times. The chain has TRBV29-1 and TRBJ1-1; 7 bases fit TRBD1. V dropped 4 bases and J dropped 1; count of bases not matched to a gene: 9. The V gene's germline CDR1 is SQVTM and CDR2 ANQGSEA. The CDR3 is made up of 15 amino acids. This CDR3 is CSVALRGQQNTEAFF. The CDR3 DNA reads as TGCAGCGTTGCTCTCAGGGGACAGCAGAACACTGAAGCTTTCTTT.

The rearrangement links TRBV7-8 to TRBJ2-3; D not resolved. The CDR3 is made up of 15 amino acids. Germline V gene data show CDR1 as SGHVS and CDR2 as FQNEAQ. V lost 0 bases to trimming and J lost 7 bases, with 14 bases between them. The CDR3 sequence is CASSLARIFSYTQYF. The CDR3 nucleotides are TGTGCCAGCAGCTTAGCGCGAATCTTTTCCTATACGCAGTATTTT.

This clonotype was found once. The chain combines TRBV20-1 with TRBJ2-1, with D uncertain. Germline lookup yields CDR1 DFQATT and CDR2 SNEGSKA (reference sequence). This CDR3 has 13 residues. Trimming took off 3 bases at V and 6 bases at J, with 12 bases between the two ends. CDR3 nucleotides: TGCAGTGCTAGTCCCCCCGGTTTCAATGAGCAGTTCTTC. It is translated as CSASPPGFNEQFF.

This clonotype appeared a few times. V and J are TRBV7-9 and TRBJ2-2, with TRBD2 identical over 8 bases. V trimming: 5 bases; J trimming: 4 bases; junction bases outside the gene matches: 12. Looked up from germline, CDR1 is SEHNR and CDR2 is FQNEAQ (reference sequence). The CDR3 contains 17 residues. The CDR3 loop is CASSGWSASGPTGELFF. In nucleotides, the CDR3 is TGTGCCAGCAGCGGTTGGTCGGCTAGCGGGCCCACCGGGGAGCTGTTTTTT.